The following is a T cell receptor (beta chain) sequence with its context. The antigen is unknown. The sample originates from a study of T cell responses to AZD1222 COVID-19 vaccine. At the level of the study: Pooled in the analysis were second doses at about 4 or about 12 weeks. The study, taken as a whole, reports: The sample set comprised mostly white British donors with more females, and clonal diversity was possibly underestimated. Among AZD1222 vaccinees, only 6 or 7 were seropositive at baseline. After two AZD1222 doses, spike-specific TCR breadth and depth rose versus day 0.

The assay was immunoSEQ multiplex PCR, and TCRdb's table has in-frame clones only and misses some. Counted here are about 120,000 clones, more than 75% occurring once; the ten biggest clones make up more than 3%. V lost 2 bases to trimming and J lost 3 bases, with 8 bases between them. Germline CDR1 reads SGDLS; CDR2 reads YYNGEE. CDR3 length: 14 residues. J is TRBJ1-4 and V is TRBV9; D gene unclear. The input for sequencing was peripheral blood, taken on day 0 of AZD1222 vaccination. The TCR was taken from an adult in good health. DNA of the CDR3: TGTGCCAGCAGCGTTTCCGGTTCTAATGAAAAACTGTTTTTT. Translation: CASSVSGSNEKLFF.